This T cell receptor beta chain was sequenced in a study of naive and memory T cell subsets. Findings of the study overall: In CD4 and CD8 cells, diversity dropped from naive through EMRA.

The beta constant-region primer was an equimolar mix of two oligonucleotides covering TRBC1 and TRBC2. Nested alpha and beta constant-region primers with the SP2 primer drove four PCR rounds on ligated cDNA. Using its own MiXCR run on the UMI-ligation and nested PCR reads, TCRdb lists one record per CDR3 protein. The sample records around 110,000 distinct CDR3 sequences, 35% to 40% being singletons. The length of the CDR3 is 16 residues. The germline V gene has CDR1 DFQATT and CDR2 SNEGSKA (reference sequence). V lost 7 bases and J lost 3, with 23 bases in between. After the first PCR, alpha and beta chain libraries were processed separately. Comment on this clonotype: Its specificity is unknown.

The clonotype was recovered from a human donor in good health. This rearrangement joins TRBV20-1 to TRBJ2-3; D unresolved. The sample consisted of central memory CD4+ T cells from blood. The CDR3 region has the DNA TGCAGTGTGATACCTTTAGGGAACCTAGGTACAGATACGCAGTATTTT. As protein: CSVIPLGNLGTDTQYF.